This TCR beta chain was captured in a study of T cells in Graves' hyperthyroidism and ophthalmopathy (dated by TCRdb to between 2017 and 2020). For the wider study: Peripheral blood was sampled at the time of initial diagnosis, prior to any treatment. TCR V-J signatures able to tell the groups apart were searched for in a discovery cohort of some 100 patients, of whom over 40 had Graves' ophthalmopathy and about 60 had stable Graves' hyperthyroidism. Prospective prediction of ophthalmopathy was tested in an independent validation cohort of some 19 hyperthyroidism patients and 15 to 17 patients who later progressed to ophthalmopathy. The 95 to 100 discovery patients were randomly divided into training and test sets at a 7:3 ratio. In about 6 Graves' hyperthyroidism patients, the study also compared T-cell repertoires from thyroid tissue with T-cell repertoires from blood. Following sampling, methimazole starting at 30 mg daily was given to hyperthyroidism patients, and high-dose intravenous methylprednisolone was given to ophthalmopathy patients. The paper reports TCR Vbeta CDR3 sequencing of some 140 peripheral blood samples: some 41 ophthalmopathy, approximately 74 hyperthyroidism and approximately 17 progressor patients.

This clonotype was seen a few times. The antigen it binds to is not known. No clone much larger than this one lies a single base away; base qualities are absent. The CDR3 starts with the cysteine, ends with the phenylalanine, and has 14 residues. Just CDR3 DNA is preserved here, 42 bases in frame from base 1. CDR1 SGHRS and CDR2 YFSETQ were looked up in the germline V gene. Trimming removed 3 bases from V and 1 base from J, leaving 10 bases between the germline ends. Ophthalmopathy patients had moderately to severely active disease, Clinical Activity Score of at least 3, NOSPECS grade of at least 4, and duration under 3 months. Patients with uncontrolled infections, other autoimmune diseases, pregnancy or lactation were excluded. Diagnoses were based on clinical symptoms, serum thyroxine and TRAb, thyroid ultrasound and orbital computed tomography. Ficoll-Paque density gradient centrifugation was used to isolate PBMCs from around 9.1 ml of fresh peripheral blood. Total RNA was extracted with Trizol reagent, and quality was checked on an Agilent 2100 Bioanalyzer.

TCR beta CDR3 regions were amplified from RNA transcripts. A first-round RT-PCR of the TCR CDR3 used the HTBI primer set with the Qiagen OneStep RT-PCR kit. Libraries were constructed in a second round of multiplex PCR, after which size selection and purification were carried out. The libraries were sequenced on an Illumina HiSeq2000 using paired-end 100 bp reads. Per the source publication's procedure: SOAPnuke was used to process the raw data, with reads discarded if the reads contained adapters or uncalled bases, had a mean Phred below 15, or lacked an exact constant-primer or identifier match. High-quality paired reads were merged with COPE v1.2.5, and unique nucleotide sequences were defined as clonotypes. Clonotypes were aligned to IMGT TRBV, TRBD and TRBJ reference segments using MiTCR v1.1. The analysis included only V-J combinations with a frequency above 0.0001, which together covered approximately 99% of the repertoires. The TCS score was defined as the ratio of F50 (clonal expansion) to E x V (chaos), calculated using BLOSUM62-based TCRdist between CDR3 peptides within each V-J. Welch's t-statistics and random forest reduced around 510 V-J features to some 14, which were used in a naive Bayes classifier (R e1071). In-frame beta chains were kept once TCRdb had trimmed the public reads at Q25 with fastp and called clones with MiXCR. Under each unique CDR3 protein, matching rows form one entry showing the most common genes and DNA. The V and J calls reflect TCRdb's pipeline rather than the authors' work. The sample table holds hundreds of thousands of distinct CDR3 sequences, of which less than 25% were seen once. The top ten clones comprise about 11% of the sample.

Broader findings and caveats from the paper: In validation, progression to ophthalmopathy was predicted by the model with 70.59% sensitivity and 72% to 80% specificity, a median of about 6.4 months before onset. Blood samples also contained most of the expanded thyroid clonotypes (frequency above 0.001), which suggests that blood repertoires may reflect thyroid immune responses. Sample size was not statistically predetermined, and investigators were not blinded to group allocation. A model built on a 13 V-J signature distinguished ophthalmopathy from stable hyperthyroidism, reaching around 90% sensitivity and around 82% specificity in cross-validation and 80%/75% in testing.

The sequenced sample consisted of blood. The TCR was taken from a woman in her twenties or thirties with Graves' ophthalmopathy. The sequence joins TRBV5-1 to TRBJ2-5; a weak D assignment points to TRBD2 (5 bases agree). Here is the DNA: TGCGCCAGCAGCTCGTCTAGCACCCAAGAGACCCAGTACTTC. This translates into CASSSSSTQETQYF.